These 15 T cell receptor beta chains share one sample of origin, sequenced in a study of beta chain features in type 1 diabetes. The study reverse transcribed the entire isolated RNA, so it sequenced expressed TCRB transcripts. Libraries were prepared by immunoSEQ multiplex PCR; TCRdb keeps only in-frame clonotypes and omits some of them. The data show approximately 150,000 clones, around 9.3% seen once. The sample consisted of naive CD4+ T cells from blood. The receptor source for this set is a man younger than 35 in good health.

V and J are TRBV4-3 and TRBJ1-6, with D possibly TRBD1 on 5 matching bases. The CDR3 loop spans 16 amino acids. Germline V CDR1 and CDR2: LGHNA, YSLEER. V was pared by 0 bases and J by 8 bases, with 14 bases between. The CDR3 here is CASSQERSGSHSPLHF. CDR3 nucleotides: TGCGCCAGCAGCCAAGAAAGGTCAGGGTCCCATTCACCCCTCCACTTT.

This clone was seen many times. The V call is TRBV29-1, the J call TRBJ2-1; 8 bases line up with TRBD2. Trimming removed 0 bases from V and 1 base from J; junction bases left unmatched: 8. The CDR3 consists of 17 residues. Looked up from germline, CDR1 is SQVTM and CDR2 is ANQGSEA. The CDR3 region has the DNA TGCAGCGTTGAAGATCAGAGTAGCGGGGAATCCTACAATGAGCAGTTCTTC. The encoded protein is CSVEDQSSGESYNEQFF.

This clone was counted a few times. The chain carries TRBV6-6 and TRBJ1-6; D is unclear. CDR1 MNHNY and CDR2 SVGAGI come from the germline V gene (reference sequence). Trimming took 2 bases from V and 6 from J, leaving 11 bases between them. CDR3 size: 15 residues. The CDR3 DNA is TGTGCCAGCAGTTACGGCGAGGCCCCTAATTCACCCCTCCACTTT. It encodes CASSYGEAPNSPLHF.

In this sample, this clone turned up a few times. The CDR3 sequence is CASSYLTGSYEQYF. The CDR3 nucleotides read TGTGCCAGCAGTTACTTAACGGGCTCCTACGAGCAGTACTTC. The chain couples TRBV6-6 to TRBJ2-7, with D hard to call. V shed 1 base and J shed 0 bases, with 7 bases lying between them. This CDR3 contains 14 residues. CDR1 and CDR2 (germline): MNHNY, SVGAGI (reference sequence).

This clone turned up a few times. J is TRBJ2-7 and V is TRBV5-5; tentative D call: TRBD2 (6 bases). The ends were cut back, 7 bases at V and 2 bases at J, with 16 bases in the middle. CDR3 length equals 14 residues. Germline CDR1 reads SGHKS; CDR2 reads YYEKEE (reference sequence). The DNA of the CDR3 is TGTGCCAGCCGCTCGCCGGGACTGACCTACGAGCAGTACTTC. Amino acid sequence: CASRSPGLTYEQYF.

This clone was seen more than once but under ten times. The chain has TRBV30 and TRBJ1-5; D might be TRBD1 (6 bases). Deletions cut 0 bases from V and 3 bases from J, with 9 bases between. The CDR3 runs 14 residues. Germline-derived CDR1 and CDR2 are GTSNPN and SVGIG (reference sequence). CDR3 bases: TGTGCCTGGAGTGTAGCAGGGGCCAATCAGCCCCAGCATTTT. It is translated as CAWSVAGANQPQHF.

This clone was detected a few times. The gene calls are TRBV11-2 and TRBJ1-5; D is ambiguous. CDR3 length equals 13 residues. V was cut by 3 bases and J by 5 bases, with 8 bases left in between. Germline-derived CDR1 and CDR2 are SGHAT and FQNNGV. DNA of the CDR3: TGTGCCAGCAGCTTTTTGGCTCATCAGCCCCAGCATTTT. Its protein is CASSFLAHQPQHF.

The genes are TRBV27 and TRBJ1-2, with D uncertain. The V end was cut by 5 bases, the J end by 4 bases, with 11 bases between. Germline V CDR1 and CDR2: MNHEY, SMNVEV (reference sequence). This CDR3 is 13 amino acids long. Here the CDR3 DNA reads TGTGCCAGCAGTAGCCGGGGAGGCTATGGCTACACCTTC. Translated: CASSSRGGYGYTF.

This clone was found once. A much more abundant neighbour one base away suggests this may be a read error. The chain employs TRBV9 and TRBJ1-5, with D hard to call. The germline V gene has CDR1 SGDLS and CDR2 YYNGEE. This CDR3 contains 13 residues. Trimming took 4 bases from V and 2 from J, leaving 7 bases between them. CDR3: CASSLQGNQPQHF. The CDR3 region has the DNA TGTGCCAGCAGCCTCCAGGGCAATCAGCCCCAGCATTTT.

DNA for the CDR3: TGTGCCAGCAGTACGGGACAGGGGAAGTGGACAGATACGCAGTATTTT. This encodes CASSTGQGKWTDTQYF. This chain connects TRBV27 to TRBJ2-3, with TRBD1 matching 10 bases. The CDR3 has 16 amino acids. CDR1 is MNHEY and CDR2 is SMNVEV in the germline V gene (reference sequence). After removal of 5 bases from V and 3 bases from J, the junction contained 8 bases not matched to a gene.

This clone has ten or more counts. Written as DNA, the CDR3 is TGCGCCAGCAGCAAGGAGGGACCCTCCCCAGATGAGCAGTTCTTC. Amino acid sequence: CASSKEGPSPDEQFF. The chain is built from TRBV5-1 and TRBJ2-1; D might be TRBD2 (6 bases). CDR1 SGHRS and CDR2 YFSETQ come from the germline V gene. CDR3 length: 15 residues. Trimming stripped 4 bases from V and 8 bases from J, with 19 bases between.

The genes are TRBV2 and TRBJ2-5; maybe TRBD1 (6 bases). Germline CDR1 reads SNHLY; CDR2 reads FYNNEI. V was clipped by 6 bases and J by 2 bases, with 13 bases between them. This CDR3 is built from 14 residues. The CDR3 nucleotides read TGTGCCAGCAGGGATGGACAGCCTCAAGAGACCCAGTACTTC. Translation gives CASRDGQPQETQYF.

This clone appeared many times. The chain recombines TRBV29-1 with TRBJ1-1; a weak D match, TRBD1 (5 bases). With 4 bases removed from V and 0 bases from J, the gap between germline ends came to 12 bases. The germline V gene has CDR1 SQVTM and CDR2 ANQGSEA. This CDR3 comprises 14 residues. DNA for the CDR3: TGCAGCGTTGTTCTGCAGGGAATGAACACTGAAGCTTTCTTT. It translates to CSVVLQGMNTEAFF. Based on the CDR3 plus reference TRBV29-1 and TRBJ1-1, the full variable domain is SAVISQKPSRDICQRGTSLTIQCQVDSQVTMMFWYRQQPGQSLTLIATANQGSEATYESGFVIDKFPISRPNLTFSTLTVSNMSPEDSSIYLCSVVLQGMNTEAFFGQGTRLTVV.

This clone was detected a few times. The J gene is TRBJ1-2, the V gene TRBV28; D gene unclear. Trimming cost V 4 bases and J 1 base, with 4 bases left between them. The V gene's germline CDR1 is MDHEN and CDR2 SYDVKM. The CDR3 has 12 residues. Here the CDR3 reads CASSSRNYGYTF. As DNA, the CDR3 is TGTGCCAGCAGTTCCCGTAACTATGGCTACACCTTC.

This clone was counted between two and nine times. V usage is TRBV14 and J usage is TRBJ1-5; D gene uncertain. Trimming took off 2 bases at V and 1 base at J, with 3 bases between the two ends. Germline V gene data show CDR1 as SGHDN and CDR2 as FVKESK. This CDR3 comprises 13 residues. The CDR3: CASSQQSNQPQHF. In nucleotides, the CDR3 is TGTGCCAGCAGCCAACAGAGCAATCAGCCCCAGCATTTT.